The clone carrying this T cell receptor beta chain turned up a few times. Its matching antigen is unknown. The donors (healthy individuals) were bone marrow donors. Germline V gives CDR1 MNHEY, CDR2 SMNVEV (reference sequence). The CDR3 runs to 13 residues. V was clipped by 3 bases and J by 8 bases, with 10 bases between them. The entry originates in a study of cytomegalovirus exposure and HLA in healthy donors. Study observations and caveats: Most of the TCR beta V segments (in an earlier analysis) were productive either about 87% or about 30% of the time. In a later analysis, common viral pathogens appeared linked to several of the most significant clusters.

This PCR relied on a set of 60 Vbeta primers and 13 Jbeta primers. Methods used by the authors: In a later analysis, the count reached 82 million or so unique TCR beta chains, with about 11 million shared. Sequencing used immunoSEQ multiplex PCR; TCRdb keeps in-frame clones, though not all of them. The DNA was the basis for D and trimming; V, J and clone size are from that table. This table holds 90,000 to 130,000 clones, around 70% found once. The clonotype originates from a man under 40 in good health and CMV-seropositive. The sequencing sample was made of PBMCs. This chain links TRBV27 with TRBJ1-4; unclear D gene. The CDR3 bases are TGTGCCAGCAGTTTTTCGGGGTACGAAAAACTGTTTTTT. Protein product: CASSFSGYEKLFF.